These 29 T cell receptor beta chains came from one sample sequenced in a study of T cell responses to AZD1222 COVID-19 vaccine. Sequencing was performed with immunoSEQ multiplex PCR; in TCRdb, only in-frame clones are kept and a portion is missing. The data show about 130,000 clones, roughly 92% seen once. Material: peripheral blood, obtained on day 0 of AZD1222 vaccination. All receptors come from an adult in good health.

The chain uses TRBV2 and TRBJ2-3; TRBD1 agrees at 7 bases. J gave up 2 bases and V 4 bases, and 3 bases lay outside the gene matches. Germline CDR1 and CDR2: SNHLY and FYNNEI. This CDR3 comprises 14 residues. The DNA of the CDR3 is TGTGCCAGCAGTGCGGGACAGATCACAGATACGCAGTATTTT. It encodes CASSAGQITDTQYF. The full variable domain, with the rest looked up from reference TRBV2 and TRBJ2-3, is EPEVTQTPSHQVTQMGQEVILRCVPISNHLYFYWYRQILGQKVEFLVSFYNNEISEKSEIFDDQFSVERPDGSNFTLKIRSTKLEDSAMYFCASSAGQITDTQYFGPGTRLTVL.

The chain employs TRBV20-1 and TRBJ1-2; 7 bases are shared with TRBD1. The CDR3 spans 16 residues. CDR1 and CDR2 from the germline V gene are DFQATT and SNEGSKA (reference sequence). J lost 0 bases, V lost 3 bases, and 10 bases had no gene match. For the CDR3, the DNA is TGCAGTGCTAGTCGTGAGGACAGGTTTTCTAACTATGGCTACACCTTC. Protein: CSASREDRFSNYGYTF.

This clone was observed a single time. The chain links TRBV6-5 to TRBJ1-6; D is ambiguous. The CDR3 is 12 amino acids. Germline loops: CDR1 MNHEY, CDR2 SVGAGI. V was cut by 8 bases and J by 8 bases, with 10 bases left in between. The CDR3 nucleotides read TGTGCCAGCTTCCAGGCTTATTCACCCCTCCACTTT. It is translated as CASFQAYSPLHF.

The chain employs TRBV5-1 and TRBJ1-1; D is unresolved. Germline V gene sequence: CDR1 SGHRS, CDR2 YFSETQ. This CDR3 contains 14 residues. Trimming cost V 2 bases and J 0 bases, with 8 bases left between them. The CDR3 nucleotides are TGCGCCAGCAGCTTTCAGCCCATGAACACTGAAGCTTTCTTT. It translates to CASSFQPMNTEAFF.

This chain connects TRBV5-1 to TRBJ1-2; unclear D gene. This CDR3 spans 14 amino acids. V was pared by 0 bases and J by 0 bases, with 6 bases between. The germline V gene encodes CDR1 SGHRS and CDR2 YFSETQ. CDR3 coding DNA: TGCGCCAGCAGCTTGGACACCACTAACTATGGCTACACCTTC. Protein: CASSLDTTNYGYTF.

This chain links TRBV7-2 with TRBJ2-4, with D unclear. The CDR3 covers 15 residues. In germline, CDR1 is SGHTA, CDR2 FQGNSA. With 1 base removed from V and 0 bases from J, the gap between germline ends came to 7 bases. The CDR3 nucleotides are TGTGCCAGCAGCTTAGTCGGACCAGCCAAAAACATTCAGTACTTC. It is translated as CASSLVGPAKNIQYF.

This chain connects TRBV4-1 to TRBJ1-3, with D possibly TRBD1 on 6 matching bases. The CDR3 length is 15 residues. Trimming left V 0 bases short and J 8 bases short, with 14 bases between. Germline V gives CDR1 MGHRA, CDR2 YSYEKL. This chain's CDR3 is CASSQEGGLGDTIYF. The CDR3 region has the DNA TGCGCCAGCAGCCAAGAAGGGGGACTCGGCGACACCATATATTTT.

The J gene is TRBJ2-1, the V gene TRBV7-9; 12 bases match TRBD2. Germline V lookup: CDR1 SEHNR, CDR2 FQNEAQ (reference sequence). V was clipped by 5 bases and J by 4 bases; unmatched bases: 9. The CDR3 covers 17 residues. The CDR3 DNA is TGTGCCAGCAGCGCTAGGACTAGCGGGGACGGTTACAATGAGCAGTTCTTC. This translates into CASSARTSGDGYNEQFF.

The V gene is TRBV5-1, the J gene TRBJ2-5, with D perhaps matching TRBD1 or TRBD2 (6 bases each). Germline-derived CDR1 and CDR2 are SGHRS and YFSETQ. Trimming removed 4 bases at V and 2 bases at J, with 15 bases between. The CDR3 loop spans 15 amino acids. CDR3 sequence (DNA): TGCGCCAGCAGCCCTTACGGGGGCCCTCAAGAGACCCAGTACTTC. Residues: CASSPYGGPQETQYF.

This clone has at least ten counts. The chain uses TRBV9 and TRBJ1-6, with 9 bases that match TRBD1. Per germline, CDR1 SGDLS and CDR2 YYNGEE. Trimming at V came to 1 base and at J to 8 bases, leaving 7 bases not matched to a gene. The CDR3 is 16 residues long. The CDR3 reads CASSVKGTGMDSPLHF. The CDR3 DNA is TGTGCCAGCAGCGTAAAAGGGACAGGGATGGATTCACCCCTCCACTTT.

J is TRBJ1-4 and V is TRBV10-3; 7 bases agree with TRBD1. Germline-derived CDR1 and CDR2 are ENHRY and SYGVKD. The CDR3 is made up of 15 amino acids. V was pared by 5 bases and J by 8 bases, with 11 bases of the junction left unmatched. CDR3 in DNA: TGTGCCATCAGTTCACTGACAGGGAAAAACGAAAAACTGTTTTTT. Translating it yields CAISSLTGKNEKLFF.

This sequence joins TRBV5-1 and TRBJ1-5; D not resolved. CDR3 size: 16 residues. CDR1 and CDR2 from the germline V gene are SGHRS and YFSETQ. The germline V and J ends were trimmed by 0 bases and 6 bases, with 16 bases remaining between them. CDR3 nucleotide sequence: TGCGCCAGCAGCTTGGGTTATGGCAGCAGTGGTCAGCCCCAGCATTTT. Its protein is CASSLGYGSSGQPQHF. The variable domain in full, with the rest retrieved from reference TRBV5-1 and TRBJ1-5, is KAGVTQTPRYLIKTRGQQVTLSCSPISGHRSVSWYQQTPGQGLQFLFEYFSETQRNKGNFPGRFSGRQFSNSRSEMNVSTLELGDSALYLCASSLGYGSSGQPQHFGDGTRLSIL.

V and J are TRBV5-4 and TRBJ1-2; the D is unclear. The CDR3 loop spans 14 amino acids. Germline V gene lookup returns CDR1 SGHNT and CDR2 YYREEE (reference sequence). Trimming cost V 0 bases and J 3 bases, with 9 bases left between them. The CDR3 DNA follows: TGTGCCAGCAGCTTGGCGGGGTTAGACTATGGCTACACCTTC. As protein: CASSLAGLDYGYTF.

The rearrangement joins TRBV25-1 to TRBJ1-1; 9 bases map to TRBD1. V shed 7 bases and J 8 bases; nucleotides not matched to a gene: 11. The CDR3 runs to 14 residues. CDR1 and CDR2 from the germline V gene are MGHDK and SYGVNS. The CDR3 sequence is CASTTGTGNREAFF. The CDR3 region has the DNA TGTGCCAGCACCACCGGGACAGGGAACAGGGAAGCTTTCTTT.

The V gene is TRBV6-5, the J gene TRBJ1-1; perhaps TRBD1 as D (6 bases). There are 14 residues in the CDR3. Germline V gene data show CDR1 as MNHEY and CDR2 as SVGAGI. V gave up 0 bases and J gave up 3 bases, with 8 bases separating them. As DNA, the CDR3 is TGTGCCAGCAGTTACTCAAGGGGGGACACTGAAGCTTTCTTT. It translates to CASSYSRGDTEAFF.

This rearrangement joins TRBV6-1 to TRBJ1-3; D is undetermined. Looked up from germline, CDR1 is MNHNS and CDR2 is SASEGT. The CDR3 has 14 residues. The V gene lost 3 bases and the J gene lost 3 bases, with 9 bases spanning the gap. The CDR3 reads CASSDKSYGNTIYF. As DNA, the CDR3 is TGTGCCAGCAGTGACAAGAGTTATGGAAACACCATATATTTT.

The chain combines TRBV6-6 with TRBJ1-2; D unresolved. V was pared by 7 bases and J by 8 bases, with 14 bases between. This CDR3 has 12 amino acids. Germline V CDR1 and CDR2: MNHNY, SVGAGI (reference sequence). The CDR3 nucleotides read TGTGCCAGCACCCGGGGAGTCGCAGGCTACACCTTC. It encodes CASTRGVAGYTF.

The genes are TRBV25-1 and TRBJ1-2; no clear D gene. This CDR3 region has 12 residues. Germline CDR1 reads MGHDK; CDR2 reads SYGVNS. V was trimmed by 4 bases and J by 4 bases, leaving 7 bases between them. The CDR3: CASSAGFYGYTF. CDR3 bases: TGTGCCAGCAGTGCGGGGTTCTATGGCTACACCTTC.

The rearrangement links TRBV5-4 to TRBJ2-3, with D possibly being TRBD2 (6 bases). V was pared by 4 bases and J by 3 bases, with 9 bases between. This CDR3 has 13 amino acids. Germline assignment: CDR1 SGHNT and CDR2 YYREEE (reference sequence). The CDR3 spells CASSGRPTDTQYF. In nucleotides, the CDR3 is TGTGCCAGCAGCGGGAGGCCAACAGATACGCAGTATTTT.

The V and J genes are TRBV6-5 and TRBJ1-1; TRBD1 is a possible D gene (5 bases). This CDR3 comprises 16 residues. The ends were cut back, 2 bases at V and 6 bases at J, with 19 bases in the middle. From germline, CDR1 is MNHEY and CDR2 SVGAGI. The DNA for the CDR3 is TGTGCCAGCAGTTACAGGAGAGTGGCAGGGTTATCTGAAGCTTTCTTT. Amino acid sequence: CASSYRRVAGLSEAFF.

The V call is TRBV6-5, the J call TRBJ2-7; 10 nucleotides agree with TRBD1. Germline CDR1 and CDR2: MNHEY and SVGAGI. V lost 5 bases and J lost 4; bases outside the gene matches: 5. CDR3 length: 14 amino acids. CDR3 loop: CASSRQGASYEQYF. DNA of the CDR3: TGTGCCAGCAGTCGACAGGGGGCCTCTTACGAGCAGTACTTC.

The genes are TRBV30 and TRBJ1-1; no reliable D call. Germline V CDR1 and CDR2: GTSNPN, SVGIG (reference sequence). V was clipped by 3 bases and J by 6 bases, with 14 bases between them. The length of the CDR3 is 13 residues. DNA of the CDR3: TGTGCCTGGAGAGGTGGCCTTTCCGCTGAAGCTTTCTTT. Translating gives CAWRGGLSAEAFF. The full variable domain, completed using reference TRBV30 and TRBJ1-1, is SQTIHQWPATLVQPVGSPLSLECTVEGTSNPNLYWYRQAAGRGLQLLFYSVGIGQISSEVPQNLSASRPQDRQFILSSKKLLLSDSGFYLCAWRGGLSAEAFFGQGTRLTVV.

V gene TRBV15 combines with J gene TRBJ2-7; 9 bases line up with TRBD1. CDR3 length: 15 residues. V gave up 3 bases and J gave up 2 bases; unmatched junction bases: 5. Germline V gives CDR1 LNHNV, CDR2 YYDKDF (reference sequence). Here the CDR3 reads CATSRWTGAPYEQYF. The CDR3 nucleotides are TGTGCCACCAGCAGGTGGACAGGGGCACCCTACGAGCAGTACTTC.

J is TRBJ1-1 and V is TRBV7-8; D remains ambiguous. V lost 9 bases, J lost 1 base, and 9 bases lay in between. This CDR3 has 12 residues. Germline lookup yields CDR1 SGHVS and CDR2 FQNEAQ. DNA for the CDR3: TGTGCCAGACCTATAGGGAACACTGAAGCTTTCTTT. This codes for CARPIGNTEAFF. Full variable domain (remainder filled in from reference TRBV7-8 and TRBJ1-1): GAGVSQSPRYKVAKRGQDVALRCDPISGHVSLFWYQQALGQGPEFLTYFQNEAQLDKSGLPSDRFFAERPEGSVSTLKIQRTQQEDSAVYLCARPIGNTEAFFGQGTRLTVV.

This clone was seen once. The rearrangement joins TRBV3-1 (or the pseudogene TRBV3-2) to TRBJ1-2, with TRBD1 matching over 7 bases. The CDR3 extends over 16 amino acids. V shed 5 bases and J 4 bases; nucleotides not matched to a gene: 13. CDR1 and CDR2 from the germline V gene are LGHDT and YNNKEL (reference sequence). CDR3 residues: CASSSRQGLAVYGYTF. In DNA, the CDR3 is TGTGCCAGCAGCTCCCGACAGGGACTAGCCGTCTATGGCTACACCTTC.

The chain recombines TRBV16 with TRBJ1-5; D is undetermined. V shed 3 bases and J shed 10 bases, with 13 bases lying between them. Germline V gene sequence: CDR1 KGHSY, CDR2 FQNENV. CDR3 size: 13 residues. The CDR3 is CASSHGPIYPQHF. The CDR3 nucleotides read TGTGCCAGCAGCCACGGACCAATCTATCCCCAGCATTTT.

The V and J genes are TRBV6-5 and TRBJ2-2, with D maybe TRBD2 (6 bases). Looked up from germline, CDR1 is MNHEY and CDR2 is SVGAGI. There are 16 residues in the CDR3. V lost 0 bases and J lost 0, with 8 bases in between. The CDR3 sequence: CASSYSTGANTGELFF. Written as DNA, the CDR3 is TGTGCCAGCAGTTACTCGACGGGGGCGAACACCGGGGAGCTGTTTTTT.

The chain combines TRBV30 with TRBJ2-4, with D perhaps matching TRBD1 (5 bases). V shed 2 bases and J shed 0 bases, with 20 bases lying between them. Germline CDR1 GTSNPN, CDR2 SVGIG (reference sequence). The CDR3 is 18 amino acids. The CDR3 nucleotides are TGTGCCTGGAGTAAGACAGCGACTCGTCTCCTAGCCAAAAACATTCAGTACTTC. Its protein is CAWSKTATRLLAKNIQYF.

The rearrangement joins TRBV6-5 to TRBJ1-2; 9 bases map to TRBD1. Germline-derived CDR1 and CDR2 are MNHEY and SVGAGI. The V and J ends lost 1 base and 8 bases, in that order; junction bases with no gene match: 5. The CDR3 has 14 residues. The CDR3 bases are TGTGCCAGCAGTTACTTGGGACAGGGTAACGGCTACACCTTC. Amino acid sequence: CASSYLGQGNGYTF.